This T cell receptor (beta chain) was sequenced for a study of shared clonotypes between healthy human individuals. Libraries were prepared by immunoSEQ multiplex PCR; TCRdb keeps only in-frame clonotypes and omits some of them. Of 400,000 or so clones listed, roughly 96% were seen once; the top ten hold approximately 0.32%. Per the germline V gene, CDR1 is SEHNR and CDR2 is FQNEAQ (reference sequence). Trimming left V 2 bases short and J 7 bases short, with 8 bases between. This CDR3 spans 12 amino acids. Sequenced sample: memory CD8+ T cells sorted from blood. Noted subset: CD45RO+ cells pooled with CCR7-negative TemRA cells. The clonotype comes from a man under 40 in good health. V and J are TRBV7-9 and TRBJ1-1, with D uncertain. The CDR3 nucleotides read TGTGCCAGCAGCTTAATTGTCAGTGAAGCTTTCTTT. Translated: CASSLIVSEAFF. Full variable domain (outside the CDR3, taken from reference TRBV7-9 and TRBJ1-1): DTGVSQNPRHKITKRGQNVTFRCDPISEHNRLYWYRQTLGQGPEFLTYFQNEAQLEKSRLLSDRFSAERPKGSFSTLEIQRTEQGDSAMYLCASSLIVSEAFFGQGTRLTVV.